These 2 T cell receptor beta chains came from one sample sequenced in a study of shared clonotypes between healthy human individuals. Assay: immunoSEQ multiplex PCR; the TCRdb copy retains only in-frame clones and omits some. The table shows 800,000 or so clones, with 95% to 97% occurring only once. CD45RO-negative cells were positively selected for CCR7, leaving out terminally differentiated effector memory CD45RA+ cells. The sequenced material came from naive CD8+ T cells sorted from blood. These receptor sequences come from a man aged 30-40 years in good health.

The V gene is TRBV13, the J gene TRBJ2-6; D is undetermined. The germline V gene encodes CDR1 PRHDT and CDR2 FYEKMQ (reference sequence). The CDR3 has 15 amino acids. V was shortened by 5 bases and J by 0 bases, with 8 bases between the two germline ends. CDR3 sequence (DNA): TGTGCCAGCAGCATAGAGCACTCTGGGGCCAACGTCCTGACTTTC. Protein product: CASSIEHSGANVLTF.

This clone was recorded a few times. Other DNA sequences within the sample encode an identical CDR3. This sequence joins TRBV7-9 and TRBJ2-7, with TRBD1 matching 7 bases. This CDR3 region has 13 residues. The ends lost 3 bases at V and 3 bases at J; junction bases unmatched: 2. Germline V lookup: CDR1 SEHNR, CDR2 FQNEAQ (reference sequence). CDR3 sequence (DNA): TGTGCCAGCAGCTTCCGGGACAGCTACGAGCAGTACTTC. Protein sequence: CASSFRDSYEQYF.